A single sample gave rise to the 2 T cell receptor beta chains below, sequenced in a study of CDR3 diversity in severe acne. TCRdb fed the PCR reads into MiXCR, producing one record per CDR3 protein. The sample lists almost 85,000 distinct CDR3 sequences, 50% to 65% occurring once. Material for sequencing was blood. Receptor source: a male donor in good health, without acne.

With respect to this clonotype: One end of the junction fails to match germline, which may point to a read error. J is TRBJ2-7 and V is TRBV5-6, with 8 positions matching TRBD1. The CDR3 has 16 residues. Germline V gene data show CDR1 as SGHDT and CDR2 as YYEEEE. The CDR3 nucleotides are TGTGCCAGCAGCTTGTTGGCAGGGGGCAACACCGGGGAGCTGTACTTC. This encodes CASSLLAGGNTGELYF.

Only one count was recorded for this clonotype. The V and J genes are TRBV28 and TRBJ1-1, with D possibly matching TRBD1 (6 bases). Per the germline V gene, CDR1 is MDHEN and CDR2 is SYDVKM. V was cut by 11 bases and J by 5 bases, with 18 bases left in between. This CDR3 region has 13 residues. CDR3 nucleotides: TGTGCCTGCGAGGGGGGGTCGTGGACTGAAGCTTTCTTT. This translates into CACEGGSWTEAFF.